This T cell receptor (beta chain) came from a study of memory CD4+ T cells and cytomegalovirus serostatus. The study's findings and limits: Suggested: most of the CMV-linked TCR signature lies in CD4+ memory cells.

Only in-frame clones appear in the TCRdb table, and some are missing; sequencing was by immunoSEQ multiplex PCR. The profile shows about 44,000 clones, about 80% of them singletons. CDR1 MNHEY and CDR2 SMNVEV come from the germline V gene (reference sequence). The CDR3 is made up of 16 amino acids. Losses at the gene ends were 8 bases for V and 9 bases for J; bases not matched to a gene: 18. Single viable CD3+CD4+CD8-CD45RO+ cells were sorted as the memory CD4+ T cells. Note on this clone: The antigen remains undetermined.

V and J are TRBV27 and TRBJ2-1; TRBD2 matches 8 bases. What was sequenced was memory CD4+ T cells from blood. The sequence came from an adult in good health and CMV-seronegative. The CDR3 loop reads CASDTSRGGLMSEQFF. The CDR3 nucleotides are TGTGCCAGCGATACGTCCCGGGGGGGCCTTATGAGTGAGCAGTTCTTC.